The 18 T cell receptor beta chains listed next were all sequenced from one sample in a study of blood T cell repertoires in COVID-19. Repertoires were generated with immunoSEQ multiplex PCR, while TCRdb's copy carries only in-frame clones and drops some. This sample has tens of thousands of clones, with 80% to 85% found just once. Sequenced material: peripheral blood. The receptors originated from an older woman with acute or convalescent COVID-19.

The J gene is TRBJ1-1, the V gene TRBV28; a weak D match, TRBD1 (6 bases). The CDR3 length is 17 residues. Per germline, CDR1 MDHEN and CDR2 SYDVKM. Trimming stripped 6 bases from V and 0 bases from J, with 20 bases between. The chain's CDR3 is CASSLDSTISMNTEAFF. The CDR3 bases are TGTGCCAGCAGCCTGGACAGTACCATAAGTATGAACACTGAAGCTTTCTTT.

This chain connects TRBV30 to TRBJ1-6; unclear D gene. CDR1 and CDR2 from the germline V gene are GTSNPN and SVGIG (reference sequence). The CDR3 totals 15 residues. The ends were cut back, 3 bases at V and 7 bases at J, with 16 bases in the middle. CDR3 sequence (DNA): TGTGCCTGGAGCGTTAACTGGCGGCTAAATTCACCCCTCCACTTT. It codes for CAWSVNWRLNSPLHF.

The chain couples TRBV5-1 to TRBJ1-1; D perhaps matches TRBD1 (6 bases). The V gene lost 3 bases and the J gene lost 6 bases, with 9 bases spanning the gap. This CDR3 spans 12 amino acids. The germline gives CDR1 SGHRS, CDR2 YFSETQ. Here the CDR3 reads CASSSGVAEAFF. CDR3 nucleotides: TGCGCCAGCAGCTCAGGGGTCGCTGAAGCTTTCTTT.

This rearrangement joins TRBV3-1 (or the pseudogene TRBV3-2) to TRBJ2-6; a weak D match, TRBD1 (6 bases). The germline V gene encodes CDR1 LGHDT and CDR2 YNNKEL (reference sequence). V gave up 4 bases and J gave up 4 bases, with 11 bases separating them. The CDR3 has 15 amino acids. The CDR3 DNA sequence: TGTGCCAGCAGCCCAAGGGGGTCCGGGGCCAACGTCCTGACTTTC. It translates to CASSPRGSGANVLTF.

The chain's CDR3 is CASSQALAGETQYF. In DNA, the CDR3 is TGTGCCAGCAGCCAGGCCCTAGCGGGAGAGACCCAGTACTTC. This rearrangement joins TRBV7-9 to TRBJ2-5; 8 bases are a match to TRBD2. The CDR3 covers 14 residues. Germline values: CDR1 SEHNR, CDR2 FQNEAQ (reference sequence). V was clipped by 5 bases and J by 4 bases; unmatched bases: 6.

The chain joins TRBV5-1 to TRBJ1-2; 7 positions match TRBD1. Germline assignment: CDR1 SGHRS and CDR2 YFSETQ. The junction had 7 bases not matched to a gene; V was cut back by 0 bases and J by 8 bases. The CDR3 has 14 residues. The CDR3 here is CASSLATGEDGYTF. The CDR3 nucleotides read TGCGCCAGCAGCTTGGCCACAGGGGAGGACGGCTACACCTTC.

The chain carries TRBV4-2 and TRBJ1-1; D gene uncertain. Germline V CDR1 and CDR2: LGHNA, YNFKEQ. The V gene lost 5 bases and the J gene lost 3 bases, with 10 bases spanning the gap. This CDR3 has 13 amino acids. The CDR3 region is CASSDSGDTEAFF. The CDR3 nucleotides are TGTGCCAGCAGCGATTCCGGAGACACTGAAGCTTTCTTT.

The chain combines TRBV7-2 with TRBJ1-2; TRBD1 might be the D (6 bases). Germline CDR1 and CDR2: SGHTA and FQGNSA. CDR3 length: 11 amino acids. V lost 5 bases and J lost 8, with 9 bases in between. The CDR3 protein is CASSPDRGYTF. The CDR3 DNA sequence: TGTGCCAGCAGCCCAGACAGGGGCTACACCTTC. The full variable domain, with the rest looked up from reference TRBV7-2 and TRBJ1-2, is GAGVSQSPSNKVTEKGKDVELRCDPISGHTALYWYRQSLGQGLEFLIYFQGNSAPDKSGLPSDRFSAERTGGSVSTLTIQRTQQEDSAVYLCASSPDRGYTFGSGTRLTVV.

In DNA form, the CDR3 reads TGTGCCATCAGTCGGGACTTTTCCCAGCCCCAGCATTTT. As protein: CAISRDFSQPQHF. This chain links TRBV10-3 with TRBJ1-5, with TRBD1 as a possible D gene (5 bases). With 5 bases removed from V and 7 bases from J, the gap between germline ends came to 12 bases. The CDR3 length is 13 residues. From germline, CDR1 is ENHRY and CDR2 SYGVKD.

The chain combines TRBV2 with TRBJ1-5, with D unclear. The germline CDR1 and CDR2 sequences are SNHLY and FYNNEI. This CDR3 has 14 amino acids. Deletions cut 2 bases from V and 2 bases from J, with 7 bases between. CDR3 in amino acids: CASSERQGNQPQHF. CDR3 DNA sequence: TGTGCCAGCAGTGAACGGCAGGGCAATCAGCCCCAGCATTTT.

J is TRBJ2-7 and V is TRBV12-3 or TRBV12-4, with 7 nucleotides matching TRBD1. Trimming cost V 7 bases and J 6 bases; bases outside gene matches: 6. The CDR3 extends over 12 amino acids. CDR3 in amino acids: CASTDRVAEQYF. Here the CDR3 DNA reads TGTGCCAGCACCGACAGGGTGGCCGAGCAGTACTTC.

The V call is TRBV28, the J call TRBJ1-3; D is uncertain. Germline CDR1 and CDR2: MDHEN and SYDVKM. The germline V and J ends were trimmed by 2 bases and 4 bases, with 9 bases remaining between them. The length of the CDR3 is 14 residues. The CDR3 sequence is CASSLSVRGNTIYF. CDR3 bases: TGTGCCAGCAGTTTAAGTGTGAGGGGAAACACCATATATTTT.

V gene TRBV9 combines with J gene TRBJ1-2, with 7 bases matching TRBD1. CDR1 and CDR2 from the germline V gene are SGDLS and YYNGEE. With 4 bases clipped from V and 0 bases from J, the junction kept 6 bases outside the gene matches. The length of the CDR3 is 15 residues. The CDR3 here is CASSSRDRPNYGYTF. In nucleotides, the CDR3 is TGTGCCAGCAGCTCGCGGGACAGACCTAACTATGGCTACACCTTC.

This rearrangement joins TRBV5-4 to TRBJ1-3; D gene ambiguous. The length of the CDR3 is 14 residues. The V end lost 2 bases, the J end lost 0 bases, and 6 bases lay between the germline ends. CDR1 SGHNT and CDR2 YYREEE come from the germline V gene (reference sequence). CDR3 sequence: CASSFGSSGNTIYF. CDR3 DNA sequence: TGTGCCAGCAGCTTTGGTAGCTCTGGAAACACCATATATTTT.

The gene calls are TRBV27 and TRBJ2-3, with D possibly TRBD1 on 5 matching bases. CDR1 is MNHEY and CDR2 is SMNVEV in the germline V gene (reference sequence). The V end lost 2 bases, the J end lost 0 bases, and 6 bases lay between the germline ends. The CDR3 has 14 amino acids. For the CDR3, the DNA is TGTGCCAGCAGTTTAGGGGCTAGCACAGATACGCAGTATTTT. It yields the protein CASSLGASTDTQYF.

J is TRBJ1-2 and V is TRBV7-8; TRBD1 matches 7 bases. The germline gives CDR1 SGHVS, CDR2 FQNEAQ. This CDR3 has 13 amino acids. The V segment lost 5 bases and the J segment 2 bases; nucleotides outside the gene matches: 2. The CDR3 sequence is CASSPGQNYGYTF. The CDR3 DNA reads TGTGCCAGCAGCCCGGGACAGAACTATGGCTACACCTTC.

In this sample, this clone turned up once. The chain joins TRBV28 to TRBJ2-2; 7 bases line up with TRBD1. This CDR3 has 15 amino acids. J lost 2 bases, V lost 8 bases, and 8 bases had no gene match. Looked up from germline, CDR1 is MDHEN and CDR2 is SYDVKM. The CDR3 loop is CASLTTGANTGELFF. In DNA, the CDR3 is TGTGCCAGCTTGACTACAGGGGCCAACACCGGGGAGCTGTTTTTT.

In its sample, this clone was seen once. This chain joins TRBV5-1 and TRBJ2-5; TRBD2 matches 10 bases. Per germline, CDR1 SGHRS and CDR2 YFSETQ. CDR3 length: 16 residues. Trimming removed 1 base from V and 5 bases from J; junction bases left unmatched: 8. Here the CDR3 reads CASSLTSGMSVETQYF. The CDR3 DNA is TGCGCCAGCAGCTTGACTAGCGGGATGAGTGTGGAGACCCAGTACTTC.